The clone carrying this T cell receptor beta chain came up a few times. From RNA, the CDR3 regions of TCR beta chains were amplified and sequenced. Second-round multiplex PCR followed a first-round RT-PCR using HTBI primers. Via MiXCR, TCRdb re-called the multiplex PCR reads, giving one row per CDR3 protein. The sample yields about 700,000 distinct CDR3 sequences, around 40% seen once. The entry originates in a study of Graves' ophthalmopathy and Graves' hyperthyroidism. Trimming pared 5 bases from V and 6 bases from J, leaving 21 bases between. Germline CDR1 reads SGDLS; CDR2 reads YYNGEE. The CDR3 is 16 residues long.

Specimen: peripheral blood. This receptor was obtained from an adult man with Graves' ophthalmopathy. The J gene is TRBJ1-5, the V gene TRBV9, with D possibly matching TRBD1 (6 bases). The chain's CDR3 is CASSYSLGALGQPQHF. The DNA for the CDR3 is TGTGCCAGCAGTTACTCGCTGGGGGCGCTTGGTCAGCCCCAGCATTTT. The variable domain in full, completed from reference TRBV9 and TRBJ1-5, reads DSGVTQTPKHLITATGQRVTLRCSPRSGDLSVYWYQQSLDQGLQFLIQYYNGEERAKGNILERFSAQQFPDLHSELNLSSLELGDSALYFCASSYSLGALGQPQHFGDGTRLSIL.